The T cell receptor (beta chain) under discussion was sequenced for a study of cytomegalovirus exposure and HLA in healthy donors (dated by TCRdb to 2017 to 2019). About the full investigation: According to a later analysis, one platform produced both the 120 validation repertoires and the approximately 660 repertoires of the first cohort. Besides the first cohort of about 730 subjects, a separate validation cohort made up of 95 to 150 different subjects was used. The study aimed to test whether signatures of past pathogen exposure could be identified by cataloging public T cell receptors. The study combined high-throughput TCR immunosequencing, statistical association of individual TCRs with disease status, and machine learning to predict cytomegalovirus infection status. General findings and caveats noted by the study authors: A total of some 180 TCR beta chains were listed by the study as associated with cytomegalovirus. The authors suggested that the approach could potentially be extended to other disease states and immunological phenotypes. Three of the identified cytomegalovirus-associated TCR beta chains were confirmed in vitro to be specific for cytomegalovirus antigens. In a later analysis, TCRs clustered in the first cohort were found to also tend to co-occur in the roughly 110 validation repertoires, with 85% to 95% of cluster scores above 0. Cytomegalovirus status was reported to be diagnosed by the classifier with high specificity and sensitivity in both the original and validation cohorts. A later analysis had no HLA typing for the validation cohort, so co-occurrence there was scored across all 120 repertoires. Across donors, most TCR sequences were observed very rarely, whereas some public TCRs were present in many individuals.

The library was produced with the immunoSEQ multiplex PCR assay. On the study's bioinformatics: A statistical classification framework was built to diagnose cytomegalovirus status from the catalog of TCR beta chain sequences. TCRdb carries this immuneACCESS record with in-frame sequences only. Its versions omit some clonotypes, under half of them owing to an unresolved V gene in the studies checked, with the rest unexplained. The DNA was the basis for D and trimming; V, J and clone size are from that table. The table for this sample lists fewer than 85,000 clones; approximately 90% of them were counted only once. 3.5% to 4% of the sample belongs to the ten largest clones. Details on this clone: This clone's antigen is unknown. No per-base quality is available; no much larger clone lies one base away.

The CDR3 has 15 amino acids, counting the end cysteine and phenylalanine. Of the read, only the CDR3 DNA is kept; its 45 bases are in frame from base 1. Per the germline V gene, WSHSY is the CDR1 and SAAADI is the CDR2. For this chain, trimming is 6 bases at the V end and 10 bases at the J end, and the number of junction bases without a gene match is 11. The donors were included in the validation cohort of 90 to 150 subjects, a group kept apart from the approximately 700-subject first cohort. The TCR comes from a woman younger than 30 in good health and CMV-seropositive. The chain is made from TRBV10-2 and TRBJ1-6, with 8 bases matching TRBD1. The sample was PBMCs. The bases read TGCGCCAGCAGCCCCTCACAGGGGGGGTGGTCACCCCTCCACTTT. This codes for CASSPSQGGWSPLHF.